This is a list of T cell receptor beta chains from one sample in a study of CD8 T cells in Susac syndrome. MiXCR was run by TCRdb on the immunoSEQ multiplex PCR reads, yielding one entry per CDR3 protein. The table has 95,000 to 150,000 distinct CDR3 sequences, 96% seen once; the top ten hold roughly 0.14%. The sequencing input was CD4+ T cells from PBMCs. The receptors originated from a human donor with Susac syndrome. Both conserved end residues are part of each CDR3. D genes are given only for firm matches. Part of the rows lack a size; the others show once, few, many or a class for expanded clones.

D gene,clone size,CDR3 length,V gene,J gene,CDR3 DNA,CDR3 protein
-,-,13,TRBV27,TRBJ2-2,TGTGCCAGCAGTAGCCTTTCCACCGGGGAGCTGTTTTTT,CASSSLSTGELFF
TRBD2,-,14,TRBV6-1,TRBJ2-5,TGTGCCATATCGTTAGCGGGAGCGAAAGAGACCCAGTACTTC,CAISLAGAKETQYF
TRBD1,-,13,TRBV28,TRBJ2-7,TGTGCCAGCAAAACAGGGGGTTTGTACGAGCAGTACTTC,CASKTGGLYEQYF
-,-,11,TRBV29-1,TRBJ2-7,TGCAGCGTAGCACTAGTCTACGAGCAGTACTTC,CSVALVYEQYF
TRBD2,once,14,TRBV20-1,TRBJ2-7,TGCAGTGCCAAGAGAGCGGGGAGCTCCTACGAGCAGTACTTC,CSAKRAGSSYEQYF
-,once,14,TRBV4-2,TRBJ2-7,TGTGCCAGCAAGAAGAGCGGAGTAGACTACGAGCAGTACTTC,CASKKSGVDYEQYF
TRBD2,-,13,TRBV7-3,TRBJ2-1,TGTGCCAGCAGCCCTGGGGGGGGTACTGAGCAGTTCTTC,CASSPGGGTEQFF
-,-,14,TRBV30,TRBJ1-2,TGTGCCTGGGCCCCTGGGGGGATTAGCTATGGCTACACCTTC,CAWAPGGISYGYTF
TRBD2,-,15,TRBV20-1,TRBJ2-3,TGCAGTGCCCCCCCTAGCGGGAGGGCCGCAGATACGCAGTATTTT,CSAPPSGRAADTQYF
TRBD1,-,14,TRBV29-1,TRBJ2-3,TGCAGCGTTGTGAGGACAGGGGGCACAGATACGCAGTATTTT,CSVVRTGGTDTQYF
TRBD1,-,14,TRBV15,TRBJ1-4,TGTGCCACCAGCAGACAGGGGGCCGGTGAAAAACTGTTTTTT,CATSRQGAGEKLFF
TRBD2,-,14,TRBV3-1,TRBJ2-1,TGTGCCAGCAGCCTGGGACTAGAATACAATGAGCAGTTCTTC,CASSLGLEYNEQFF
TRBD2,-,13,TRBV18,TRBJ2-1,TGTGCCAGCTCACCCCGACTAGCCAATGAGCAGTTCTTC,CASSPRLANEQFF
TRBD1,-,16,TRBV7-2,TRBJ1-1,TGTGCCAGCAGCTCTAGGACAGGGACCCATGGCACTGAAGCTTTCTTT,CASSSRTGTHGTEAFF
-,-,13,TRBV7-9,TRBJ2-1,TGTGCCAGCAGCTTACCAGGGACCAATGAGCAGTTCTTC,CASSLPGTNEQFF
TRBD2,-,15,TRBV18,TRBJ2-1,TGTGCCAGCTCTTCCGGGACTAGCGGGAACAATGAGCAGTTCTTC,CASSSGTSGNNEQFF
-,once,11,TRBV29-1,TRBJ2-5,TGCAGCGTTGAAGATAGAAAGACCCAGTACTTC,CSVEDRKTQYF
-,-,13,TRBV3-1,TRBJ2-1,TGTGCCAGCAGCCATCGACGGTGGGATGAGCAGTTCTTC,CASSHRRWDEQFF
-,few,15,TRBV11-2,TRBJ1-5,TGTGCCAGCAGCTTAGGTTCCAGCTCCAATCAGCCCCAGCATTTT,CASSLGSSSNQPQHF
TRBD2,-,17,TRBV9,TRBJ2-7,TGTGCCAGCAGCCCTAACAGAGGACTAGCGGTTAGTTACGAGCAGTACTTC,CASSPNRGLAVSYEQYF
TRBD2,-,14,TRBV3-1,TRBJ2-5,TGTGCCAGCAGCTGGGTAGCGGGGCCTAAGACCCAGTACTTC,CASSWVAGPKTQYF
-,-,12,TRBV20-1,TRBJ1-1,TGCAGTGCAAACAGGGAGAACACTGAAGCTTTCTTT,CSANRENTEAFF
TRBD1,-,15,TRBV5-1,TRBJ2-1,TGCGCCAGCAGCTTGGTGGACAGGGGGCCAACTGAGCAGTTCTTC,CASSLVDRGPTEQFF
TRBD2,-,12,TRBV6-2/TRBV6-3,TRBJ2-1,TGTGCCAGCAGTGGGAGGGACCCCCCGCAGTTCTTC,CASSGRDPPQFF
-,-,15,TRBV12-3/TRBV12-4,TRBJ2-1,TGTGCCAGCAGTTTGGTTCAGAGCCAGACGGGTGAGCAGTTCTTC,CASSLVQSQTGEQFF
TRBD2,once,15,TRBV9,TRBJ2-1,TGTGCCAGCAGCGTAGAGGCGGGAGTATACAATGAGCAGTTCTTC,CASSVEAGVYNEQFF
-,-,15,TRBV24-1,TRBJ1-2,TGTGCCACCAGTGATTCGGGACTTCCCGACTATGGCTACACCTTC,CATSDSGLPDYGYTF
-,-,13,TRBV7-2,TRBJ1-5,TGTGCCAGCAGTCCCGACCCCAATCAGCCCCAGCATTTT,CASSPDPNQPQHF
TRBD1,once,16,TRBV7-2,TRBJ2-3,TGTGCCAGCAGCAAAAGGGGGCGCGACCCCACAGATACGCAGTATTTT,CASSKRGRDPTDTQYF
-,-,19,TRBV6-5,TRBJ2-3,TGTGCCAGCAGTTACTCCGCCCCCAGACTACGCGGGAACACAGATACGCAGTATTTT,CASSYSAPRLRGNTDTQYF
-,-,14,TRBV24-1,TRBJ2-1,TGTGCCACCAGTGACCCGGGGCTAGGGAATGAGCAGTTCTTC,CATSDPGLGNEQFF